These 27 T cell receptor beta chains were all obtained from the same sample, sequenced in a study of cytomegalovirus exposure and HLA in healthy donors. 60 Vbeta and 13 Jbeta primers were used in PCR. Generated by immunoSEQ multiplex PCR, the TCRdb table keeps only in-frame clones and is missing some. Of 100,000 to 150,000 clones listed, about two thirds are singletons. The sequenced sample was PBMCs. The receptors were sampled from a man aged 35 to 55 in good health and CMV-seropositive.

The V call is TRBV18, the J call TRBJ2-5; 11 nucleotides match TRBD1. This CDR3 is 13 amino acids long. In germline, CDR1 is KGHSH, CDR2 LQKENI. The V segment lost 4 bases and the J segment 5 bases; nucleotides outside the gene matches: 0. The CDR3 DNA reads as TGTGCCAGCTCACGGGACAGGGGGGAGACCCAGTACTTC. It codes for CASSRDRGETQYF.

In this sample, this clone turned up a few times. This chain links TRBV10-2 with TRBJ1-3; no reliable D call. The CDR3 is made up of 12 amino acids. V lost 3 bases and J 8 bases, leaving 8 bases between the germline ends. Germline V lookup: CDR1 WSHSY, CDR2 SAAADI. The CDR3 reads CASSDRRHTIYF. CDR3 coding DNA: TGCGCCAGCAGTGACAGGCGCCACACCATATATTTT.

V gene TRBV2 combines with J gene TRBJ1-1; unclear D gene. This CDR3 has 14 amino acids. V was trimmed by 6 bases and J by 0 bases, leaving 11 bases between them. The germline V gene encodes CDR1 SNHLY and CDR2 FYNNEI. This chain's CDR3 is CASRADTLNTEAFF. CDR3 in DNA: TGTGCCAGCAGGGCGGATACGCTGAACACTGAAGCTTTCTTT. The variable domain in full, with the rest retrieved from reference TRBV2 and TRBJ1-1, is EPEVTQTPSHQVTQMGQEVILRCVPISNHLYFYWYRQILGQKVEFLVSFYNNEISEKSEIFDDQFSVERPDGSNFTLKIRSTKLEDSAMYFCASRADTLNTEAFFGQGTRLTVV.

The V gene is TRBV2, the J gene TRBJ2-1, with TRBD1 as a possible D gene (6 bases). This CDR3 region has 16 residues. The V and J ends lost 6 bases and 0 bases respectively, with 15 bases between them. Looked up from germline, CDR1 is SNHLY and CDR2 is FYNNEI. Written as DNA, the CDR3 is TGTGCCAGCAGCCCCTTTGGGGGCCGCTCCTACAATGAGCAGTTCTTC. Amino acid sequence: CASSPFGGRSYNEQFF.

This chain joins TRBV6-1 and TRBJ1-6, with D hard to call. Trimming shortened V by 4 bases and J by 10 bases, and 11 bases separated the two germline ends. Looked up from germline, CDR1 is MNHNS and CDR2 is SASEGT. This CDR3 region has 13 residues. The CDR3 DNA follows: TGTGCCAGCAGTGGGACGGAGGAATCACCCCTCCACTTT. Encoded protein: CASSGTEESPLHF.

The CDR3 loop is CASTTDGGSSYEQYF. In DNA, the CDR3 is TGTGCCAGCACTACCGATGGGGGGAGCTCCTACGAGCAGTACTTC. The V and J genes are TRBV7-2 and TRBJ2-7, with a possible D match to TRBD2 (6 bases). This CDR3 contains 15 residues. CDR1 and CDR2 (germline): SGHTA, FQGNSA. V lost 7 bases and J lost 0, with 16 bases in between.

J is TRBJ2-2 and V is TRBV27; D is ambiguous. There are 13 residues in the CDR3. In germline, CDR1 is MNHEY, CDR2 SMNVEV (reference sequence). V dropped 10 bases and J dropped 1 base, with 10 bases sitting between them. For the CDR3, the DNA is TGTGCCACCACGGCAGGGAACACCGGGGAGCTGTTTTTT. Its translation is CATTAGNTGELFF.

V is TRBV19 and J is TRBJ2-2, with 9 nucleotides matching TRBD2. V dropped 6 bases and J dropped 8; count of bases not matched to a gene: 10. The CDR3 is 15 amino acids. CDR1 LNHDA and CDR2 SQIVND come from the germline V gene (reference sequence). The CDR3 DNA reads TGTGCCAGTAGGCGGTCTAGCGGGACACCTGGGGAGCTGTTTTTT. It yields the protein CASRRSSGTPGELFF.

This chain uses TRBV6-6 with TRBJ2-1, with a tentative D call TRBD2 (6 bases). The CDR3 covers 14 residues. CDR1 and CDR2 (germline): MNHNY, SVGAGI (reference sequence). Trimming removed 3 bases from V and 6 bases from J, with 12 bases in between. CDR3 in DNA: TGTGCCAGCAGTTATCTGTTGGGGGGCAATGAGCAGTTCTTC. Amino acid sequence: CASSYLLGGNEQFF.

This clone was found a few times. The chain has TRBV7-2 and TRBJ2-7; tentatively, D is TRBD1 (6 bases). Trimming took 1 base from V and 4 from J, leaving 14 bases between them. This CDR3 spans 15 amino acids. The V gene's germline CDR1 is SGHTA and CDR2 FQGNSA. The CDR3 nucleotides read TGTGCCAGCAGCTTAGGGAGACAGGACAGATACGAGCAGTACTTC. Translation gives CASSLGRQDRYEQYF.

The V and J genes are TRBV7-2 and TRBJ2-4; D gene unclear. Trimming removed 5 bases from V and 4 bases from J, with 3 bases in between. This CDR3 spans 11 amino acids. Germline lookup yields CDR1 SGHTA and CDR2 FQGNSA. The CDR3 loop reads CASSEKNIQYF. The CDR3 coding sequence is TGTGCCAGCAGCGAGAAAAACATTCAGTACTTC.

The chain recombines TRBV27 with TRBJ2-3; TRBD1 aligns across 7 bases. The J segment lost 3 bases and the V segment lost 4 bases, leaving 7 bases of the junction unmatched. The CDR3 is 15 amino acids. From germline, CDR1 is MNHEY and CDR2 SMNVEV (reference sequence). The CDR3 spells CASSSSGQVTDTQYF. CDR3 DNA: TGTGCCAGCAGTTCCTCCGGACAGGTGACAGATACGCAGTATTTT.

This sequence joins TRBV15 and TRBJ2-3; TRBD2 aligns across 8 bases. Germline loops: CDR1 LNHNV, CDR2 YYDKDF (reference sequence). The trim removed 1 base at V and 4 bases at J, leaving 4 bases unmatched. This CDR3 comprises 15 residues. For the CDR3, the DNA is TGTGCCACCAGCAGAGGCGGGGGGATGTCAGATACGCAGTATTTT. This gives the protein CATSRGGGMSDTQYF.

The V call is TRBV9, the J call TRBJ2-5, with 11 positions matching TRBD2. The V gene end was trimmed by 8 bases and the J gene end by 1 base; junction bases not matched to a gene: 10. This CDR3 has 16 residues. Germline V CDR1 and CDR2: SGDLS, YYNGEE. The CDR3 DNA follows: TGTGCCAGTACTAAAGGGACTAGCGGCGCCCAAGAGACCCAGTACTTC. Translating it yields CASTKGTSGAQETQYF.

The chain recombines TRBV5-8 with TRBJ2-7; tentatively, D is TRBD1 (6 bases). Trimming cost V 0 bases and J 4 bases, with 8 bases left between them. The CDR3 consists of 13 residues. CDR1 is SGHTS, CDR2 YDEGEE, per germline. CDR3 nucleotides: TGTGCCAGCAGCTTGGCTCAGGGGTACGAGCAGTACTTC. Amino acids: CASSLAQGYEQYF. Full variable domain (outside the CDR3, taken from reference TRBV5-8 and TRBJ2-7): EAGVTQSPTHLIKTRGQQATLRCSPISGHTSVYWYQQALGLGLQFLLWYDEGEERNRGNFPPRFSGRQFPNYSSELNVNALELEDSALYLCASSLAQGYEQYFGPGTRLTVT.

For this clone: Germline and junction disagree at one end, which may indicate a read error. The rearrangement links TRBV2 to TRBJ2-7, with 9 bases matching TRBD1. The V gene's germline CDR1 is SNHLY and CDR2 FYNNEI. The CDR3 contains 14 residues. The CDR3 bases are TGTGCCAGCAGAACCGGGACAGGGCCTTACGCGCAGTACTTC. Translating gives CASRTGTGPYAQYF. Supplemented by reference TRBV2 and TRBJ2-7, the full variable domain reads EPEVTQTPSHQVTQMGQEVILRCVPISNHLYFYWYRQILGQKVEFLVSFYNNEISEKSEIFDDQFSVERPDGSNFTLKIRSTKLEDSAMYFCASRTGTGPYAQYFGPGTRLTVT.

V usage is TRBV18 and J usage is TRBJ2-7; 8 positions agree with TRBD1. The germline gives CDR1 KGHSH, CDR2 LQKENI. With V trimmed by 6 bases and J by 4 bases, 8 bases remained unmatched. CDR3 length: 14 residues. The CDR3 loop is CASSLGQAAYEQYF. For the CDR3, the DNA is TGTGCCAGCTCCTTGGGACAGGCCGCATACGAGCAGTACTTC. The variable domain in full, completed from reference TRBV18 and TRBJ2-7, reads NAGVMQNPRHLVRRRGQEARLRCSPMKGHSHVYWYRQLPEEGLKFMVYLQKENIIDESGMPKERFSAEFPKEGPSILRIQQVVRGDSAAYFCASSLGQAAYEQYFGPGTRLTVT.

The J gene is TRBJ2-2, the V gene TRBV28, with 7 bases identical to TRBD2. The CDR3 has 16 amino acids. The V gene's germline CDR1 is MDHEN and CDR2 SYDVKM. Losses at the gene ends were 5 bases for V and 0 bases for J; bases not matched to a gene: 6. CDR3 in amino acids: CASSPWGGSNTGELFF. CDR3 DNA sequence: TGTGCCAGCAGTCCCTGGGGGGGATCGAACACCGGGGAGCTGTTTTTT.

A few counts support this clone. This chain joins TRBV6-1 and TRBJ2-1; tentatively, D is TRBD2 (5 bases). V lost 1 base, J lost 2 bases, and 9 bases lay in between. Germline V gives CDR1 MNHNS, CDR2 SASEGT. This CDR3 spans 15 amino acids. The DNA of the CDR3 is TGTGCCAGCAGTGAAGGAGGAGGAACCTACAATGAGCAGTTCTTC. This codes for CASSEGGGTYNEQFF.

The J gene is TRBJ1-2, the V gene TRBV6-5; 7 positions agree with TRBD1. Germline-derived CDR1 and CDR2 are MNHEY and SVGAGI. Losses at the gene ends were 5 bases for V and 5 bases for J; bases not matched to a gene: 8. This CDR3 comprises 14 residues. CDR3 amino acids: CASSPGTVVYGYTF. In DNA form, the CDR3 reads TGTGCCAGCAGTCCTGGGACAGTGGTTTATGGCTACACCTTC.

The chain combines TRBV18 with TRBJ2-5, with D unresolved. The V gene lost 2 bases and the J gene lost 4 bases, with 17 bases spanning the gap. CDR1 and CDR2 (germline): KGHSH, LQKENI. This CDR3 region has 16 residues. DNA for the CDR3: TGTGCCAGCTCACCATATGATGGGCCCGCGAGAGAGACCCAGTACTTC. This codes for CASSPYDGPARETQYF. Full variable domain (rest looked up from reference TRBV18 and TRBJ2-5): NAGVMQNPRHLVRRRGQEARLRCSPMKGHSHVYWYRQLPEEGLKFMVYLQKENIIDESGMPKERFSAEFPKEGPSILRIQQVVRGDSAAYFCASSPYDGPARETQYFGPGTRLLVL.

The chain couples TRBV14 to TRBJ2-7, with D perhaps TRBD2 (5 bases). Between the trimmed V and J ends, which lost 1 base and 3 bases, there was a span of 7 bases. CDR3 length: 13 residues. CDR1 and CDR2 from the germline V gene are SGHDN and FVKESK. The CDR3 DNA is TGTGCCAGCAGCCAAGCGGGAAACTACGAGCAGTACTTC. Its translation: CASSQAGNYEQYF.

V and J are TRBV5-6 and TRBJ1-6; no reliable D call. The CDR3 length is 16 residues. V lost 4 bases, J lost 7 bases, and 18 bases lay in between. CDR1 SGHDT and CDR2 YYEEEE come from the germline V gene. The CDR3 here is CASSGAGGRFNSPLHF. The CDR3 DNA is TGTGCCAGCAGCGGCGCGGGAGGGAGGTTCAATTCACCCCTCCACTTT.

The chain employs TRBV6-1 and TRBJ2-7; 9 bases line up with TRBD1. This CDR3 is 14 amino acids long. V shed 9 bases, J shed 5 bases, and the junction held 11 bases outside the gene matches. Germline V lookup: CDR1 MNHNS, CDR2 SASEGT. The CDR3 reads CASCTGTGSNEQYF. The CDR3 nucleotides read TGTGCCAGTTGCACCGGGACAGGGAGTAACGAGCAGTACTTC.

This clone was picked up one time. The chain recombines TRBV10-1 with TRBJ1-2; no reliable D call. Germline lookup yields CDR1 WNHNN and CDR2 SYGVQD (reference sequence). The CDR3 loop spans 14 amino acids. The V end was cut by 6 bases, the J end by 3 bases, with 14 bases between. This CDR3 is CASSPAGSHYGYTF. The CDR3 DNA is TGCGCCAGCAGCCCAGCTGGGAGTCACTATGGCTACACCTTC.

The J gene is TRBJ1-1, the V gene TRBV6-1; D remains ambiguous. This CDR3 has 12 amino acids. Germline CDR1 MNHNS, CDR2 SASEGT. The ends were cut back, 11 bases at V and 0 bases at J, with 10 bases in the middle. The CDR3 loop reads CAEKPLNTEAFF. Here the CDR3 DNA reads TGTGCCGAGAAGCCGTTGAACACTGAAGCTTTCTTT.

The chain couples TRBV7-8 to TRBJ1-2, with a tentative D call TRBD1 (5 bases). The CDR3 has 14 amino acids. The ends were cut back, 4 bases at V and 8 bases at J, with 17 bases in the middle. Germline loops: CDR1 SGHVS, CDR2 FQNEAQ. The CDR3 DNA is TGTGCCAGCAGCTCGATACAGGTGGATGAGGGCTACACCTTC. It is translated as CASSSIQVDEGYTF.